A selection of T cell receptor beta chains follows, all from one sample in a study of cytomegalovirus exposure and HLA in healthy donors. Sequencing used immunoSEQ multiplex PCR; TCRdb keeps in-frame clones, though not all of them. The table lists about 96,000 clones, approximately 79% of them singletons. Source material: PBMCs. The receptors were sampled from a man aged 25 to 40 in good health and CMV-seronegative. Each CDR3 is given with its conserved first and last residue. D genes are given only for firm matches. Rows give clone size only sometimes, using once, few, many, or a class for an expanded clone.

V gene	clone size	D gene	J gene	CDR3 protein	CDR3 DNA
TRBV30	once	.	TRBJ2-1	CAWGGGRSYNEQFF	TGTGCCTGGGGCGGGGGCCGCTCCTACAATGAGCAGTTCTTC
TRBV4-1	.	TRBD2	TRBJ2-3	CASSQGGTSGGPSTDTQYF	TGCGCCAGCAGCCAAGGGGGCACAAGCGGGGGACCTAGCACAGATACGCAGTATTTT
TRBV2	.	TRBD1	TRBJ1-1	CASSWTGGENTEAFF	TGTGCCAGCTCCTGGACAGGGGGGGAGAACACTGAAGCTTTCTTT
TRBV7-2	few	.	TRBJ1-2	CASSLMDGAYGYTF	TGTGCCAGCAGCTTAATGGATGGGGCCTATGGCTACACCTTC
TRBV28	.	TRBD1	TRBJ2-1	CASSPPGTGAYNEQFF	TGTGCCAGCAGCCCCCCCGGGACAGGGGCTTACAATGAGCAGTTCTTC
TRBV27	few	.	TRBJ2-5	CASRRTRSETQYF	TGTGCCAGCAGACGGACAAGGTCGGAGACCCAGTACTTC
TRBV18	.	TRBD1	TRBJ1-1	CASSPPTGTTEAFF	TGTGCCAGCTCACCCCCGACAGGGACCACTGAAGCTTTCTTT
TRBV2	.	.	TRBJ1-1	CASSTTGLNTEAFF	TGTGCCAGCAGTACCACAGGGCTGAACACTGAAGCTTTCTTT
TRBV19	.	TRBD1	TRBJ1-5	CASRRVTGVSNQPQHF	TGTGCCAGTCGCCGGGTGACAGGGGTTAGCAATCAGCCCCAGCATTTT
TRBV13	.	.	TRBJ1-1	CASSLEGSTEAFF	TGTGCCAGCAGCTTAGAGGGGTCCACTGAAGCTTTCTTT
TRBV6-5	.	.	TRBJ1-2	CASGTHPNYGYTF	TGTGCCAGCGGGACACATCCAAACTATGGCTACACCTTC
TRBV14	.	.	TRBJ1-1	CASSHMTVNTEAFF	TGTGCCAGCAGCCATATGACAGTGAACACTGAAGCTTTCTTT
TRBV5-1	once	TRBD2	TRBJ2-1	CASSFGGLAGGDSYNEQFF	TGCGCCAGCAGCTTTGGCGGACTAGCGGGGGGAGACTCCTACAATGAGCAGTTCTTC
TRBV13	.	.	TRBJ1-2	CASSPRRQSANYGYTF	TGTGCCAGCAGCCCCCGACGACAGTCTGCTAACTATGGCTACACCTTC
TRBV30	.	TRBD1	TRBJ1-1	CAWRMTGVNTEAFF	TGTGCCTGGAGGATGACAGGGGTGAACACTGAAGCTTTCTTT
TRBV4-3	.	TRBD2	TRBJ2-2	CASSQTLARELPGELFF	TGCGCCAGCAGCCAGACCCTGGCGCGGGAGTTGCCCGGGGAGCTGTTTTTT
TRBV7-6	few	TRBD2	TRBJ2-1	CASSLDVPSGQYNEQFF	TGTGCCAGCAGCTTAGACGTCCCTAGCGGGCAATACAATGAGCAGTTCTTC
TRBV11-2	.	.	TRBJ1-1	CASSQPTIRLNRAFF	TGTGCCAGCAGCCAACCAACTATTCGGCTCAATAGGGCTTTCTTT
TRBV5-1	.	.	TRBJ2-7	CASSLDATSYEQYF	TGCGCCAGCAGCTTGGATGCCACTTCCTACGAGCAGTACTTC
TRBV30	once	.	TRBJ1-4	CASKKGQTSTNEKLFF	TGTGCCTCGAAAAAGGGGCAGACATCAACTAATGAAAAACTGTTTTTT
TRBV5-6	.	.	TRBJ1-6	CASSLASYNSPLHF	TGTGCCAGCAGCTTGGCGAGTTATAATTCACCCCTCCACTTT
TRBV11-2	.	TRBD1	TRBJ1-1	CASSFQGAITEAFF	TGTGCCAGCAGCTTTCAGGGGGCTATCACTGAAGCTTTCTTT
TRBV2	once	.	TRBJ2-7	CASSGQGRGEQYF	TGTGCCAGCAGTGGGCAGGGAAGGGGTGAGCAGTACTTC
TRBV6-6	.	TRBD1	TRBJ2-2	CASSYSQGYTGELFF	TGTGCCAGCAGTTACTCACAGGGGTACACCGGGGAGCTGTTTTTT
TRBV7-3	once	.	TRBJ1-1	CASSLGLDTEAFF	TGTGCCAGCAGCTTGGGGCTCGACACTGAAGCTTTCTTT
TRBV7-9	.	.	TRBJ2-2	CATEALGGRGNTGELFF	TGTGCCACGGAGGCTCTGGGGGGACGGGGGAACACCGGGGAGCTGTTTTTT
TRBV4-1	once	.	TRBJ2-7	CASSQALSDSTSYEQYF	TGCGCCAGCAGCCAAGCCCTTTCGGACAGTACCTCCTACGAGCAGTACTTC